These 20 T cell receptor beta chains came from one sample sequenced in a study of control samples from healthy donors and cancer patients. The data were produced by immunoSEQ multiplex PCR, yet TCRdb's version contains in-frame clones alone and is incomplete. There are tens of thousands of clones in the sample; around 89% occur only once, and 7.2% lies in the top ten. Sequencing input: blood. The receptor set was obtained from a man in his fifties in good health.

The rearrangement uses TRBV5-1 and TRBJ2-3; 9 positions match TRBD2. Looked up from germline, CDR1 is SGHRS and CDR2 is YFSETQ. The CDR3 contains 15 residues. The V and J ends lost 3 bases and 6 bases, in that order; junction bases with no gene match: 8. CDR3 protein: CASSWRGGPVDTQYF. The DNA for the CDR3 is TGCGCCAGCAGCTGGCGGGGGGGGCCGGTTGATACGCAGTATTTT.

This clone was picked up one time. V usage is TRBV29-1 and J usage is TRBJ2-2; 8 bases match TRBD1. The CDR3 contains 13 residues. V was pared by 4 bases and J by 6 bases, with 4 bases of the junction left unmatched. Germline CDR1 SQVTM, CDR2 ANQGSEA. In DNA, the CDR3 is TGCAGCGTTGCGGCAGGGGGCCCCGGGGAGCTGTTTTTT. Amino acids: CSVAAGGPGELFF.

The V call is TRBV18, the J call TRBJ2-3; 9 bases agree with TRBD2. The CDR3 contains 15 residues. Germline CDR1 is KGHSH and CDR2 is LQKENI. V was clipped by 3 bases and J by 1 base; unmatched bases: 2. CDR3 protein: CASSPRLAGTDTQYF. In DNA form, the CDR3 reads TGTGCCAGCTCACCTAGACTAGCGGGCACAGATACGCAGTATTTT.

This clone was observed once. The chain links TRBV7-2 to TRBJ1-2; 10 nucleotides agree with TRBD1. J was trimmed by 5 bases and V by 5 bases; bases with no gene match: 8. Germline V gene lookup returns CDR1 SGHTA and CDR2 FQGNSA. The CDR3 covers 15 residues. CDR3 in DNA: TGTGCCAGCAGCCTCCGGGACAGGGGAGTTTATGGCTACACCTTC. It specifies CASSLRDRGVYGYTF.

The CDR3 loop is CASSRQGAVEAFF. The CDR3 region has the DNA TGTGCCAGTAGCAGACAGGGGGCGGTTGAAGCTTTCTTT. V usage is TRBV19 and J usage is TRBJ1-1, with TRBD1 matching over 10 bases. V lost 6 bases to trimming and J lost 7 bases; unmatched junction nucleotides: 5. Germline V lookup: CDR1 LNHDA, CDR2 SQIVND (reference sequence). The CDR3 consists of 13 residues.

CDR3 sequence (DNA): TGTGCCAGCACCCCGGGGGGGAGGTATGGCTACACCTTC. Residues: CASTPGGRYGYTF. This chain joins TRBV6-6 and TRBJ1-2, with D tentatively TRBD1 (5 bases). This CDR3 is 13 amino acids long. Germline V lookup: CDR1 MNHNY, CDR2 SVGAGI (reference sequence). Trimming took 7 bases from V and 5 from J, leaving 14 bases between them.

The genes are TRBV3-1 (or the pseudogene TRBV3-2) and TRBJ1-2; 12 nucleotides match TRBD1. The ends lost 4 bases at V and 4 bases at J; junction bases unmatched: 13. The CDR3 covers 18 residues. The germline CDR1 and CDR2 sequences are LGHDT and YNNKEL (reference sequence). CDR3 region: CASSPLRGTGGAIYGYTF. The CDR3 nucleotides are TGTGCCAGCAGCCCCCTAAGGGGGACAGGGGGCGCGATCTATGGCTACACCTTC.

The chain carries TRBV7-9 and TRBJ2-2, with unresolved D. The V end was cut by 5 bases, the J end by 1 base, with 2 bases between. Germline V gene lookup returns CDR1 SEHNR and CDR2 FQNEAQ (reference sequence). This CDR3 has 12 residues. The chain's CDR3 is CASSMNTGELFF. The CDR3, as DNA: TGTGCCAGCAGCATGAACACCGGGGAGCTGTTTTTT.

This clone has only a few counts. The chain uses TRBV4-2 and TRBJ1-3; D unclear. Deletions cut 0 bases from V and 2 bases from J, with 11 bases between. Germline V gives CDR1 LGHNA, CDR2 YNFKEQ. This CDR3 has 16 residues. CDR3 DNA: TGTGCCAGCAGCCAAGACCCCAGACCTACTGGAAACACCATATATTTT. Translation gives CASSQDPRPTGNTIYF.

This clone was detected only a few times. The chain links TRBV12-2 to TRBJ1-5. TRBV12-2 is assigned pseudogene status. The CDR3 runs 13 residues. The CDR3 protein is CASPWDRDQPQHF. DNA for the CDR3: TGTGCAAGTCCCTGGGACCGAGATCAGCCCCAGCATTTT.

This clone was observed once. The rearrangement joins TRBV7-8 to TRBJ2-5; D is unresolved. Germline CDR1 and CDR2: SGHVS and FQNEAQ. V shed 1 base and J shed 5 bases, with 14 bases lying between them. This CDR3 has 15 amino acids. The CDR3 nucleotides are TGTGCCAGCAGCTTAGGGCACAGCTTTTTTGAGACCCAGTACTTC. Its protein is CASSLGHSFFETQYF.

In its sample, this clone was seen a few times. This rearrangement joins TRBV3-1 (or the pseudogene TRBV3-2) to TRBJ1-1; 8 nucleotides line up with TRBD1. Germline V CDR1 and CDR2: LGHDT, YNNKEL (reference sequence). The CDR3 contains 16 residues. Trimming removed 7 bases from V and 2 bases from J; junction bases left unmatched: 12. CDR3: CASTETGALGNTEAFF. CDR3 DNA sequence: TGTGCCAGCACCGAGACAGGGGCTCTGGGAAACACTGAAGCTTTCTTT.

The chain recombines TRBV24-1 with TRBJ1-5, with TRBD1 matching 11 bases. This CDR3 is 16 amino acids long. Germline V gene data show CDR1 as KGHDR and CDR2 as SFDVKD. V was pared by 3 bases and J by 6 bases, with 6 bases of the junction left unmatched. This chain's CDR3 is CATSDPGTGGVQPQHF. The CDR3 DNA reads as TGTGCCACCAGTGATCCCGGGACAGGGGGGGTTCAGCCCCAGCATTTT.

In DNA form, the CDR3 reads TGTGCCAGCAGTCTAGATGCCTGGAAATCCTACGAGCAGTACTTC. It encodes CASSLDAWKSYEQYF. V usage is TRBV2 and J usage is TRBJ2-7; D not resolved. V lost 5 bases and J lost 1, with 15 bases in between. Germline V gene data show CDR1 as SNHLY and CDR2 as FYNNEI. The CDR3 loop spans 15 amino acids.

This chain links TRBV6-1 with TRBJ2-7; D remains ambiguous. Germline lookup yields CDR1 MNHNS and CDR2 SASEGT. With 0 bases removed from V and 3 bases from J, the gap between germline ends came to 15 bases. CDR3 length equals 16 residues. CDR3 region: CASSEALRVHNYEQYF. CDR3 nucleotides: TGTGCCAGCAGTGAAGCGCTTCGAGTACACAACTACGAGCAGTACTTC.

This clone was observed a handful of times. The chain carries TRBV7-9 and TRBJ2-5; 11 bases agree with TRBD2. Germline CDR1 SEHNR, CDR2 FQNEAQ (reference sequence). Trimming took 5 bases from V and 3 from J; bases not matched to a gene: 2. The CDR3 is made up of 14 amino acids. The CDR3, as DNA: TGTGCCAGCAGCCCTAGCGGGGGGAAAGAGACCCAGTACTTC. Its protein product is CASSPSGGKETQYF.

The DNA for the CDR3 is TGTGCCAGTACCGTGACAGGGGGCGCCAATCAGCCCCAGCATTTT. This gives the protein CASTVTGGANQPQHF. The chain combines TRBV19 with TRBJ1-5, with 10 bases lining up with TRBD1. Germline V lookup: CDR1 LNHDA, CDR2 SQIVND (reference sequence). The J segment lost 3 bases and the V segment lost 7 bases, leaving 6 bases of the junction unmatched. The CDR3 runs to 15 residues.

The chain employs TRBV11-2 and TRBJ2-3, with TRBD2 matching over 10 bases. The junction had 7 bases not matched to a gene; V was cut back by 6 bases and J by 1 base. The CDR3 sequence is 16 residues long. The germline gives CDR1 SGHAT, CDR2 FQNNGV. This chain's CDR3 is CASSPLAGARTDTQYF. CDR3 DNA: TGTGCCAGCAGTCCCCTAGCGGGGGCCCGCACAGATACGCAGTATTTT.

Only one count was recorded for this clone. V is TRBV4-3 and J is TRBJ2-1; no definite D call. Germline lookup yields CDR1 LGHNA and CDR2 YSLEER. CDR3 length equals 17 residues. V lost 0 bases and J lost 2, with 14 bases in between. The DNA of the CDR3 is TGCGCCAGCAGCCAAGATACGGTAGTGGCCCCCTACAATGAGCAGTTCTTC. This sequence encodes CASSQDTVVAPYNEQFF.

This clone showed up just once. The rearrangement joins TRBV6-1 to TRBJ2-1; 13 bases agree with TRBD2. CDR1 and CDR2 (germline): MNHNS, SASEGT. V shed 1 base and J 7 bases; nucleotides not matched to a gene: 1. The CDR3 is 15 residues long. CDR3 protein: CASSEEGLAGNEQFF. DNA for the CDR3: TGTGCCAGCAGTGAAGAGGGACTAGCGGGAAATGAGCAGTTCTTC.